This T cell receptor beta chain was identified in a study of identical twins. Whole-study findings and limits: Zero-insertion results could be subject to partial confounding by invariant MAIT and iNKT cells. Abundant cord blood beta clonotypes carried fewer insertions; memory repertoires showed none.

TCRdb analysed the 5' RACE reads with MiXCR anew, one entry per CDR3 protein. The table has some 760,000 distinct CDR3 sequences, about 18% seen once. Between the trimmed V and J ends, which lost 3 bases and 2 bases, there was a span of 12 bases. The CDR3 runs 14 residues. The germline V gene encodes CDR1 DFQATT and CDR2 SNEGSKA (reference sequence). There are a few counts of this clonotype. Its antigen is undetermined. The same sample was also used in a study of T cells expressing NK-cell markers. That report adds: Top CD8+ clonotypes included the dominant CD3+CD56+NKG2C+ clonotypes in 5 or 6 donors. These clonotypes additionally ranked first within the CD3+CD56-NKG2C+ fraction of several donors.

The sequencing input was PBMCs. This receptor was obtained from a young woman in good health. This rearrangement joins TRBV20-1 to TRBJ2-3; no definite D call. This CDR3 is CSASHGSATDTQYF. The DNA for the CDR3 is TGCAGTGCTAGTCATGGGTCCGCCACAGATACGCAGTATTTT.